One sample yielded the 11 T cell receptor beta chains listed below, sequenced in a study of T cell repertoires in ileal Crohn's disease. The protocol was immunoSEQ multiplex PCR, while the TCRdb copy is restricted to in-frame clones and leaves out a portion. The sample includes 15,000 to 20,000 clones, approximately 94% of them seen just once. Source material: ileal tissue. These receptors all stem from an adult with Crohn's disease.

In this sample, this clone turned up a few times. The V call is TRBV5-4, the J call TRBJ2-1; perhaps TRBD2 as D (5 bases). Trimming left V 0 bases short and J 10 bases short, with 17 bases between. The CDR3 runs 15 residues. Germline values: CDR1 SGHNT, CDR2 YYREEE (reference sequence). CDR3 in amino acids: CASSLGLGSEVEQFF. As DNA, the CDR3 is TGTGCCAGCAGCTTGGGACTGGGCTCGGAGGTAGAGCAGTTCTTC.

The gene calls are TRBV2 and TRBJ2-2, with D uncertain. With 4 bases removed from V and 3 bases from J, the gap between germline ends came to 3 bases. The CDR3 sequence is 12 residues long. The germline CDR1 and CDR2 sequences are SNHLY and FYNNEI. DNA of the CDR3: TGTGCCAGCAGTGCGGACACCGGGGAGCTGTTTTTT. As protein: CASSADTGELFF.

For the CDR3, the DNA is TGTGCCAGCAGCCCGGGGACTCCCATCACCGGGGAGCTGTTTTTT. Translating gives CASSPGTPITGELFF. This chain connects TRBV11-2 to TRBJ2-2; D perhaps matches TRBD2 (6 bases). Germline V gene data show CDR1 as SGHAT and CDR2 as FQNNGV. The CDR3 has 15 residues. Between the trimmed V and J ends, which lost 5 bases and 4 bases, there was a span of 14 bases.

The chain employs TRBV5-8 and TRBJ1-5; 8 nucleotides align to TRBD1. This CDR3 is 15 amino acids long. Germline CDR1 and CDR2: SGHTS and YDEGEE. The V and J ends lost 3 bases and 4 bases, in that order; junction bases with no gene match: 6. This CDR3 is CASSSGTGGNQPQHF. CDR3 DNA sequence: TGTGCCAGCAGCTCCGGGACAGGCGGAAATCAGCCCCAGCATTTT. Complete variable domain (other parts from reference TRBV5-8 and TRBJ1-5): EAGVTQSPTHLIKTRGQQATLRCSPISGHTSVYWYQQALGLGLQFLLWYDEGEERNRGNFPPRFSGRQFPNYSSELNVNALELEDSALYLCASSSGTGGNQPQHFGDGTRLSIL.

The chain employs TRBV4-1 and TRBJ2-5, with 8 bases fitting TRBD2. The CDR3 covers 15 residues. V shed 8 bases and J 4 bases; nucleotides not matched to a gene: 12. CDR1 is MGHRA and CDR2 is YSYEKL in the germline V gene. CDR3 loop: CASQIVRGVGETQYF. Here the CDR3 DNA reads TGCGCCAGCCAGATTGTGCGGGGGGTTGGAGAGACCCAGTACTTC.

The rearrangement links TRBV5-5 to TRBJ2-5; 7 nucleotides agree with TRBD2. The V gene's germline CDR1 is SGHKS and CDR2 YYEKEE (reference sequence). This CDR3 region has 14 residues. With 4 bases clipped from V and 3 bases from J, the junction kept 6 bases outside the gene matches. This chain's CDR3 is CASSPMGGKETQYF. The CDR3 region has the DNA TGTGCCAGCAGCCCCATGGGGGGGAAAGAGACCCAGTACTTC. Together with reference TRBV5-5 and TRBJ2-5, the CDR3 gives the full variable domain: DAGVTQSPTHLIKTRGQQVTLRCSPISGHKSVSWYQQVLGQGPQFIFQYYEKEERGRGNFPDRFSARQFPNYSSELNVNALLLGDSALYLCASSPMGGKETQYFGPGTRLLVL.

This CDR3 is CASREGVVRSYNEQFF. The CDR3 region has the DNA TGTGCCAGCAGAGAGGGGGTAGTCCGCTCCTACAATGAGCAGTTCTTC. The rearrangement joins TRBV11-2 to TRBJ2-1; TRBD1 might be the D (6 bases). V was pared by 6 bases and J by 0 bases, with 15 bases between. The CDR3 is 16 amino acids. Germline V CDR1 and CDR2: SGHAT, FQNNGV.

This rearrangement joins TRBV5-6 to TRBJ1-1; D ambiguous. Per germline, CDR1 SGHDT and CDR2 YYEEEE. Trimming cost V 2 bases and J 4 bases, with 21 bases left between them. The CDR3 extends over 17 amino acids. The CDR3 DNA reads TGTGCCAGCAGCTTCAGCACCTGGACGCCGGAGGGCACTGAAGCTTTCTTT. This translates into CASSFSTWTPEGTEAFF.

The CDR3 reads CAWRRDLTGRDYGYTF. CDR3 nucleotide sequence: TGTGCCTGGAGGAGAGATCTGACAGGTCGGGACTATGGCTACACCTTC. The chain joins TRBV30 to TRBJ1-2, with a weak D call TRBD1 (6 bases). The V gene's germline CDR1 is GTSNPN and CDR2 SVGIG (reference sequence). The CDR3 has 16 amino acids. The ends were cut back, 3 bases at V and 3 bases at J, with 20 bases in the middle. Full variable domain (outside the CDR3, taken from reference TRBV30 and TRBJ1-2): SQTIHQWPATLVQPVGSPLSLECTVEGTSNPNLYWYRQAAGRGLQLLFYSVGIGQISSEVPQNLSASRPQDRQFILSSKKLLLSDSGFYLCAWRRDLTGRDYGYTFGSGTRLTVV.

V usage is TRBV6-1 and J usage is TRBJ1-6, with 10 bases aligning to TRBD1. The CDR3 totals 14 residues. With 5 bases clipped from V and 8 bases from J, the junction kept 3 bases outside the gene matches. Germline CDR1 reads MNHNS; CDR2 reads SASEGT. The CDR3 spells CASSWTGGDSPLHF. The DNA of the CDR3 is TGTGCCAGCAGTTGGACAGGGGGAGATTCACCCCTCCACTTT.

The chain carries TRBV20-1 and TRBJ2-1; a possible D gene is TRBD2 (5 bases). Trimming took 6 bases from V and 10 from J, leaving 10 bases between them. CDR1 and CDR2 (germline): DFQATT, SNEGSKA (reference sequence). The CDR3 sequence is 10 residues long. CDR3 region: CSAFGEEQFF. CDR3 DNA: TGCAGTGCCTTCGGGGAGGAGCAGTTCTTC.